The 29 T cell receptor beta chains below all came from one sample that was sequenced in a study of T cells after yellow fever vaccination (dated by TCRdb to the late 2010s). The intended sense of this specimen's treatment or condition label: live attenuated yellow fever vaccine strain. The protocol used for the library was 5' RACE. The sequencer was an Illumina NovaSeq 6000. In-frame beta chains were kept once TCRdb had trimmed the public reads at Q25 with fastp and called clones with MiXCR. Identical CDR3 protein sequences are pooled into one entry, listed with their most common genes and DNA. This sample holds some 300,000 distinct CDR3 sequences; less than 9.5% were observed only once. Of the sample, 3% to 4% is held by the ten largest clones. The source was CD4+ T cells sorted from PBMCs, collected 5 days after the yellow fever booster vaccination. These receptors originate from a man between 18 and 35 years old who received the YFV17D yellow fever vaccine.

The J gene is TRBJ2-7, the V gene TRBV6-5, with D unclear. Trimming removed 2 bases from V and 0 bases from J, with 8 bases in between. CDR3 size: 14 residues. CDR1 and CDR2 (germline): MNHEY, SVGAGI. The CDR3 sequence: CASSYGFHSYEQYF. The CDR3 DNA is TGTGCCAGCAGTTACGGTTTCCACTCCTACGAGCAGTACTTC.

The sample holds many counts of this clonotype. The chain is built from TRBV6-5 and TRBJ2-3; tentative D call: TRBD1 (8 bases). Germline CDR1 MNHEY, CDR2 SVGAGI. Trimming took off 2 bases at V and 6 bases at J, with 15 bases between the two ends. This CDR3 has 15 amino acids. The CDR3 spells CASSYQGQGGDTQYF. The CDR3 DNA reads TGTGCCAGCAGTTACCAAGGACAGGGAGGGGATACGCAGTATTTT.

This clonotype was detected many times. The chain links TRBV20-1 to TRBJ2-3, with D hard to call. Germline CDR1 and CDR2: DFQATT and SNEGSKA (reference sequence). This CDR3 has 14 residues. Trimming left V 0 bases short and J 0 bases short, with 7 bases between. CDR3 sequence: CSARDAASTDTQYF. The CDR3 nucleotides read TGCAGTGCTAGAGATGCCGCTAGCACAGATACGCAGTATTTT.

This clonotype has just a few counts. The chain links TRBV4-2 to TRBJ2-3; the match to TRBD2 covers 9 bases. From germline, CDR1 is LGHNA and CDR2 YNFKEQ. CDR3 length: 16 amino acids. The junction had 8 bases not matched to a gene; V was cut back by 4 bases and J by 3 bases. CDR3: CASSRLSGGMTDTQYF. Here the CDR3 DNA reads TGTGCCAGCAGCCGCTTGAGCGGGGGGATGACAGATACGCAGTATTTT.

This clonotype was observed a handful of times. V usage is TRBV6-6 and J usage is TRBJ1-4; TRBD1 matches 7 bases. CDR1 and CDR2 (germline): MNHNY, SVGAGI (reference sequence). CDR3 length: 15 amino acids. Losses at the gene ends were 6 bases for V and 6 bases for J; bases not matched to a gene: 10. Here the CDR3 reads CASRRGVQGDEKLFF. The CDR3 DNA is TGTGCCAGCAGACGCGGGGTCCAGGGGGATGAAAAACTGTTTTTT.

In this sample, this clonotype turned up a few times. V gene TRBV12-3 or TRBV12-4 combines with J gene TRBJ2-5; 7 bases are shared with TRBD2. This CDR3 has 15 residues. Germline trimming cut 3 bases from V and 3 bases from J; bases unmatched to any gene: 7. Here the CDR3 reads CASSFGGGVKETQYF. The CDR3 DNA follows: TGTGCCAGCAGTTTCGGCGGGGGAGTCAAAGAGACCCAGTACTTC.

This clonotype was picked up many times. The V and J genes are TRBV7-3 and TRBJ2-1, with 7 positions matching TRBD1. Trimming cost V 5 bases and J 7 bases; bases outside gene matches: 11. The CDR3 consists of 15 residues. Per the germline V gene, CDR1 is SGHTA and CDR2 is FQGTGA. CDR3 amino acids: CASSESDRKRNEQFF. CDR3 coding DNA: TGTGCCAGCAGCGAGTCGGACAGGAAAAGGAATGAGCAGTTCTTC.

The chain combines TRBV6-1 with TRBJ1-1; D might be TRBD1 (5 bases). Germline V lookup: CDR1 MNHNS, CDR2 SASEGT. The V end lost 6 bases, the J end lost 0 bases, and 8 bases lay between the germline ends. CDR3 length: 13 amino acids. The CDR3 nucleotides are TGTGCCAGCAGACAGGAGCTGAACACTGAAGCTTTCTTT. Translating gives CASRQELNTEAFF.

This clonotype was seen more than once but under ten times. J is TRBJ2-3 and V is TRBV20-1; tentative D call: TRBD2 (5 bases). CDR3 length equals 14 residues. The ends were cut back, 3 bases at V and 2 bases at J, with 12 bases in the middle. In germline, CDR1 is DFQATT, CDR2 SNEGSKA (reference sequence). The CDR3 sequence is CSASLPGSTDTQYF. CDR3 bases: TGCAGTGCTAGTCTCCCGGGATCCACAGATACGCAGTATTTT.

The chain links TRBV7-9 to TRBJ1-5; D is possibly TRBD1 (5 bases). Germline V gene sequence: CDR1 SEHNR, CDR2 FQNEAQ (reference sequence). This CDR3 has 12 amino acids. The V gene lost 3 bases and the J gene lost 7 bases, with 7 bases spanning the gap. The CDR3 here is CASSFGAQPQHF. The CDR3 nucleotides are TGTGCCAGCAGCTTTGGGGCACAGCCCCAGCATTTT.

This clonotype was counted a few times. This chain joins TRBV20-1 and TRBJ1-6; D gene uncertain. The CDR3 extends over 14 amino acids. V shed 5 bases and J shed 10 bases, with 18 bases lying between them. CDR1 and CDR2 (germline): DFQATT, SNEGSKA (reference sequence). The CDR3 loop is CSAGDPSSGSPLHF. The CDR3 coding sequence is TGCAGTGCTGGTGATCCATCTTCGGGATCACCCCTCCACTTT.

This clonotype showed up just a few times. The rearrangement links TRBV28 to TRBJ1-1, with a tentative D call TRBD1 (5 bases). V dropped 5 bases and J dropped 1 base, with 11 bases sitting between them. This CDR3 spans 14 amino acids. CDR1 is MDHEN, CDR2 SYDVKM, per germline. In DNA, the CDR3 is TGTGCCAGCAGTCCGACAGTAGCGAACACTGAAGCTTTCTTT. This codes for CASSPTVANTEAFF.

This clonotype was observed a handful of times. CDR3 nucleotides: TGTGCCAGCAGCGCTAGGTCCGACAATGAGCAGTTCTTC. Protein: CASSARSDNEQFF. The V and J genes are TRBV7-2 and TRBJ2-1; no clear D gene. Per the germline V gene, CDR1 is SGHTA and CDR2 is FQGNSA. V was cut by 5 bases and J by 5 bases, with 10 bases left in between. The CDR3 length is 13 residues.

This clonotype was observed at least ten times. The chain couples TRBV5-1 to TRBJ1-1; no firm D call. Trimming removed 0 bases at V and 5 bases at J, with 8 bases between. The CDR3 spans 13 residues. Germline V CDR1 and CDR2: SGHRS, YFSETQ. The CDR3, as DNA: TGCGCCAGCAGCTTGGTGGGGTCAACTGAAGCTTTCTTT. Translation: CASSLVGSTEAFF.

The chain is built from TRBV20-1 and TRBJ1-2; the D is unclear. Germline V CDR1 and CDR2: DFQATT, SNEGSKA (reference sequence). Trimming shortened V by 0 bases and J by 8 bases, and 16 bases separated the two germline ends. The CDR3 loop spans 14 amino acids. In DNA form, the CDR3 reads TGCAGTGCTAGAGATAGTGAGGGTTTTGGCGGCTACACCTTC. The encoded protein is CSARDSEGFGGYTF.

This sequence joins TRBV18 and TRBJ2-1; TRBD2 matches at 12 bases. V lost 1 base to trimming and J lost 7 bases; unmatched junction nucleotides: 5. CDR3 length: 16 residues. Germline CDR1 is KGHSH and CDR2 is LQKENI. CDR3 sequence (DNA): TGTGCCAGCTCACCACGGAAGCTAGCGGGGGGGAATGAGCAGTTCTTC. Protein product: CASSPRKLAGGNEQFF.

This clonotype was observed a few times. This rearrangement joins TRBV15 to TRBJ2-3; tentatively, D is TRBD2 (6 bases). The germline V and J ends were trimmed by 0 bases and 7 bases, with 11 bases remaining between them. The CDR3 has 14 amino acids. CDR1 and CDR2 from the germline V gene are LNHNV and YYDKDF (reference sequence). As DNA, the CDR3 is TGTGCCACCAGCAGAGATCGGGGAGGAAATACGCAGTATTTT. Amino acids: CATSRDRGGNTQYF.

This rearrangement joins TRBV7-9 to TRBJ2-2; 8 nucleotides match TRBD2. The CDR3 covers 16 residues. The germline V gene has CDR1 SEHNR and CDR2 FQNEAQ (reference sequence). After removal of 6 bases from V and 3 bases from J, the junction contained 9 bases not matched to a gene. Here the CDR3 reads CASSLPRAGDTGELFF. DNA of the CDR3: TGTGCCAGCAGTTTACCCCGAGCGGGAGACACCGGGGAGCTGTTTTTT. The variable domain in full, completed from reference TRBV7-9 and TRBJ2-2, reads DTGVSQNPRHKITKRGQNVTFRCDPISEHNRLYWYRQTLGQGPEFLTYFQNEAQLEKSRLLSDRFSAERPKGSFSTLEIQRTEQGDSAMYLCASSLPRAGDTGELFFGEGSRLTVL.

This chain joins TRBV6-5 and TRBJ2-3; 9 bases line up with TRBD1. The CDR3 runs 18 residues. The trim removed 3 bases at V and 2 bases at J, leaving 12 bases unmatched. Per the germline V gene, CDR1 is MNHEY and CDR2 is SVGAGI. CDR3: CASSYRGQGPSYTDTQYF. The CDR3 nucleotides are TGTGCCAGCAGTTATCGGGGACAGGGACCCTCCTACACAGATACGCAGTATTTT.

This clonotype showed up just a few times. Compared with germline, one end of the junction differs, possibly owing to a read error. This chain joins TRBV6-5 and TRBJ2-2; D tentatively reads TRBD1 or TRBD2 (5 bases each). The CDR3 has 17 residues. Germline loops: CDR1 MNHEY, CDR2 SVGAGI. CDR3 sequence (DNA): TGTGCCAGCAGTCACTCGACCGGGACCTCGAACACCGGGGAGCTGTTTTTT. Translating it yields CASSHSTGTSNTGELFF.

This clonotype has a handful of counts. This chain links TRBV4-2 with TRBJ1-5; a weak D match, TRBD1 (5 bases). The germline V and J ends were trimmed by 0 bases and 1 base, with 10 bases remaining between them. Germline assignment: CDR1 LGHNA and CDR2 YNFKEQ. The CDR3 length is 16 residues. CDR3 in amino acids: CASSQEWGGSNQPQHF. The CDR3, as DNA: TGTGCCAGCAGCCAAGAATGGGGGGGGAGCAATCAGCCCCAGCATTTT.

V gene TRBV7-2 combines with J gene TRBJ2-5; 8 bases are a match to TRBD2. Germline assignment: CDR1 SGHTA and CDR2 FQGNSA. This CDR3 contains 15 residues. The V gene end was trimmed by 2 bases and the J gene end by 4 bases; junction bases not matched to a gene: 6. The CDR3 coding sequence is TGTGCCAGCAGCTTAAAAGCGGGGGAGAGAGAGACCCAGTACTTC. This gives the protein CASSLKAGERETQYF.

V is TRBV6-2 or TRBV6-3 and J is TRBJ2-7; no firm D call. CDR1 MNHEY and CDR2 SVGEGT come from the germline V gene. The V and J ends lost 6 bases and 6 bases respectively, with 12 bases between them. The CDR3 loop spans 12 amino acids. The CDR3 is CASRERVAEQYV. DNA for the CDR3: TGTGCCAGCAGAGAAAGGGTGGCCGAGCAGTACGTC.

This clonotype has a handful of counts. The V gene is TRBV9, the J gene TRBJ2-1, with 10 nucleotides matching TRBD2. The CDR3 is made up of 16 amino acids. V dropped 2 bases and J dropped 0; count of bases not matched to a gene: 2. The germline CDR1 and CDR2 sequences are SGDLS and YYNGEE. The CDR3: CASSVSGGTSYNEQFF. In nucleotides, the CDR3 is TGTGCCAGCAGCGTTAGCGGGGGGACCTCCTACAATGAGCAGTTCTTC.

V and J are TRBV12-3 or TRBV12-4 and TRBJ1-1; possible D gene TRBD1, 6 bases. V lost 3 bases to trimming and J lost 7 bases, with 12 bases between them. The CDR3 loop spans 13 amino acids. CDR3 loop: CASSFLQGGEAFF. The CDR3 nucleotides are TGTGCCAGCAGTTTTTTACAGGGCGGTGAAGCTTTCTTT.

This clonotype was counted only a few times. The rearrangement joins TRBV24-1 to TRBJ2-3, with 8 bases identical to TRBD2. The CDR3 runs 15 residues. Germline V gene sequence: CDR1 KGHDR, CDR2 SFDVKD. Germline trimming cut 4 bases from V and 5 bases from J; bases unmatched to any gene: 7. CDR3 sequence (DNA): TGTGCCACCAGTGACCCCGGGGGGGCAGGAGATACGCAGTATTTT. Amino acids: CATSDPGGAGDTQYF.

The V call is TRBV7-2, the J call TRBJ2-5; 8 bases match TRBD1. J lost 3 bases, V lost 5 bases, and 5 bases had no gene match. Germline V gene data show CDR1 as SGHTA and CDR2 as FQGNSA. The CDR3 length is 14 residues. CDR3 residues: CASSVDRVEETQYF. CDR3 DNA: TGTGCCAGCAGCGTGGACAGGGTGGAAGAGACCCAGTACTTC.

This chain links TRBV7-8 with TRBJ2-7; D call uncertain. V lost 6 bases, J lost 3 bases, and 12 bases lay in between. CDR1 is SGHVS, CDR2 FQNEAQ, per germline. The CDR3 extends over 13 amino acids. This CDR3 is CASSYEFRYEQYF. The CDR3 bases are TGTGCCAGCAGTTATGAATTTCGCTACGAGCAGTACTTC.

This clonotype has a count of ten or more. The chain has TRBV28 and TRBJ1-1; possibly TRBD1 for D (6 bases). From germline, CDR1 is MDHEN and CDR2 SYDVKM. The CDR3 is 16 residues long. The V and J ends lost 5 bases and 0 bases respectively, with 16 bases between them. CDR3 nucleotide sequence: TGTGCCAGCAGTGCCCCCAGGGGTGCGTTGAACACTGAAGCTTTCTTT. Translation: CASSAPRGALNTEAFF.